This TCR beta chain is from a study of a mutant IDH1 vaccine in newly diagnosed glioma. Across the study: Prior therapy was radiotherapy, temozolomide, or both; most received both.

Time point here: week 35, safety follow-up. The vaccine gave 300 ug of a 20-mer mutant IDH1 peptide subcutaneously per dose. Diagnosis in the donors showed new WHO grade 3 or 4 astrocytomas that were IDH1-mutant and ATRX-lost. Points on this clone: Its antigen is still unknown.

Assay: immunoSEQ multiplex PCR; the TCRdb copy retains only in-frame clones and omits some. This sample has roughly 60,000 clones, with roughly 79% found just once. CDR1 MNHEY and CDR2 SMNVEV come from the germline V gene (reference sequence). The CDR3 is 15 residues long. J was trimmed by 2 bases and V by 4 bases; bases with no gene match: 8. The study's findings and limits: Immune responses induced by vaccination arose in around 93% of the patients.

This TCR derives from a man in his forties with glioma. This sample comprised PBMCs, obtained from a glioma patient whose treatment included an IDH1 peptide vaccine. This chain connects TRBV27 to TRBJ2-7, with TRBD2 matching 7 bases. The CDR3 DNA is TGTGCCAGCAGTTGGGAAAGCGGGGCAACCTACGAGCAGTACTTC. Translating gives CASSWESGATYEQYF.